The present entry profiles one T cell receptor (beta chain) with its context. Antigen specificity is unknown. The data belong to a study of identifying expanded T cells in peripheral blood. Points from the study as a whole: Over about two and four weeks, about 15 and 19 clones changed, versus roughly 1.1 between replicates. Variance in clone template counts between approximately two-week samples significantly increased with total template count across all healthy donors.

The table came from immunoSEQ multiplex PCR; TCRdb's copy has only in-frame clones and leaves some out. There are 75,000 to 90,000 clones in the sample; 70% to 90% occur only once, and under 20% lies in the top ten. This CDR3 region has 15 residues. Germline V CDR1 and CDR2: SGHDT, YYEEEE. V was pared by 4 bases and J by 3 bases, with 9 bases of the junction left unmatched. Specimen: blood. The origin of this receptor is a person between 18 and 70 years old in good health. The V gene is TRBV5-6, the J gene TRBJ1-1; 7 bases line up with TRBD1. This chain's CDR3 is CASSHKTGRYTEAFF. In nucleotides, the CDR3 is TGTGCCAGCAGCCACAAGACAGGGAGGTACACTGAAGCTTTCTTT.